This TCR beta chain was recorded in a study of cytomegalovirus exposure and HLA in healthy donors. Across the study: The platform used for the 120 or so validation repertoires matched that of the 600 to 800 first-cohort repertoires, a later analysis reported.

The trim removed 5 bases at V and 4 bases at J, leaving 7 bases unmatched. Germline-derived CDR1 and CDR2 are SEHNR and FQNEAQ (reference sequence). The CDR3 consists of 16 residues. These donors were members of the approximately 110-subject validation cohort, a group separate from the roughly 700-subject first cohort. Produced via immunoSEQ multiplex PCR; TCRdb's table is partial and in-frame only. This table has some 120,000 clones, under 90% appearing once. The chain links TRBV7-9 to TRBJ2-2; 10 bases agree with TRBD1. The sequencing input was PBMCs. The TCR was taken from a man aged 25 to 40 in good health and CMV-seronegative. The CDR3 sequence: CASSAPRTGGTGELFF. CDR3 bases: TGTGCCAGCAGCGCGCCCAGGACAGGGGGCACCGGGGAGCTGTTTTTT. The full variable domain, its missing parts supplied by reference TRBV7-9 and TRBJ2-2, is DTGVSQNPRHKITKRGQNVTFRCDPISEHNRLYWYRQTLGQGPEFLTYFQNEAQLEKSRLLSDRFSAERPKGSFSTLEIQRTEQGDSAMYLCASSAPRTGGTGELFFGEGSRLTVL.